The present T cell receptor beta chain was sequenced within a study of OX40 agonist ivuxolimab in advanced cancers. Here immunoSEQ multiplex PCR was the method, and the copy in TCRdb shows in-frame clones only, minus some. The profile shows some 64,000 clones, roughly nine tenths of them singletons. The CDR3 runs to 14 residues. Germline values: CDR1 GTSNPN, CDR2 SVGIG (reference sequence). Trimming shortened V by 0 bases and J by 8 bases, and 13 bases separated the two germline ends. This receptor was identified in an adult with an advanced solid tumor such as melanoma, head and neck, liver or kidney cancer. This specimen was CD4+ or CD8+ T cells sorted from blood, taken in a trial of the OX40 agonist ivuxolimab. The chain is built from TRBV30 and TRBJ1-4; D unresolved. The CDR3 DNA follows: TGTGCCTGGAGTGTATCCCACCTATCCGAAAAACTGTTTTTT. It translates to CAWSVSHLSEKLFF.